This T cell receptor (beta chain) was captured in a study of Graves' ophthalmopathy and Graves' hyperthyroidism. General study results and limits: Most expanded clonotypes from thyroid (those above 0.001 frequency) were also found in blood. Between ophthalmopathy and stable hyperthyroidism, a 13-signature model drew a separation with 87.88% sensitivity and around 80% specificity.

Symptoms, serum thyroxine and TRAb, thyroid ultrasound, and orbital computed tomography formed the diagnostic basis. As the template, RNA transcripts were used to amplify TCR beta CDR3 regions. HTBI primers were employed in first-round RT-PCR, then a second-round multiplex PCR followed. TCRdb passed the multiplex PCR reads through MiXCR, listing each CDR3 protein once. The sample includes about 500,000 distinct CDR3 sequences, about two fifths seen only once; the top ten take less than 4.5%. This clonotype has only one observation. Its antigen is currently unknown. Source material: peripheral blood or thyroid tissue (not recorded which). The TCR comes from an adult man with Graves' hyperthyroidism.

The CDR3 here is CAITGLAGGTEAFF. The DNA for the CDR3 is TGTGCCATCACGGGACTAGCGGGAGGCACTGAAGCTTTCTTT. V and J are TRBV10-3 and TRBJ1-1; the D gene is possibly TRBD1 (5 bases). The germline gives CDR1 ENHRY, CDR2 SYGVKD. The CDR3 sequence is 14 residues long. V was pared by 7 bases and J by 4 bases, with 16 bases between.